The 19 T cell receptor beta chains presented below share a single source sample, sequenced in a study of blood T cell repertoires in COVID-19 (TCRdb year 2020). The library was built by means of the immunoSEQ multiplex PCR assay. TCRdb took over this immuneACCESS table, retaining in-frame rearrangements with V and J assigned. Such tables are incomplete; in checked studies, under half of the missing clones stem from an unresolved V gene, and the remainder is unexplained. This sample holds around 300,000 clones; about 90% were observed only once. The leading ten clones occupy about 5.4% of the sample. The specimen sequenced was PBMCs or T cells enriched from blood (not recorded which). All receptors derive from a young woman who had recovered from COVID-19.

V is TRBV5-1 and J is TRBJ1-1; D possibly corresponds to TRBD1 (6 bases). V lost 1 base and J lost 1, with 11 bases in between. CDR1 SGHRS and CDR2 YFSETQ come from the germline V gene. The CDR3 runs 15 residues. CDR3 nucleotides: TGCGCCAGCAGCTTGACAGGGTCCGGGAACACTGAAGCTTTCTTT. This gives the protein CASSLTGSGNTEAFF.

The chain joins TRBV19 to TRBJ1-2; 7 positions agree with TRBD1. V shed 1 base and J 4 bases; nucleotides not matched to a gene: 12. Germline CDR1 is LNHDA and CDR2 is SQIVND (reference sequence). This CDR3 region has 17 residues. The CDR3 loop reads CASSIGDQGVRSYGYTF. CDR3 bases: TGTGCCAGTAGTATAGGGGACCAGGGGGTTCGGAGCTATGGCTACACCTTC.

The rearrangement joins TRBV15 to TRBJ2-1; possible D gene TRBD1, 6 bases. Trimming stripped 0 bases from V and 6 bases from J, with 12 bases between. CDR3 size: 15 residues. Per germline, CDR1 LNHNV and CDR2 YYDKDF (reference sequence). This CDR3 is CATSRDVAGVNEQFF. The CDR3 DNA follows: TGTGCCACCAGCAGAGATGTAGCAGGGGTCAATGAGCAGTTCTTC.

The rearrangement links TRBV25-1 to TRBJ1-1; 9 nucleotides match TRBD1. CDR3 length: 13 residues. Unmatched junction bases numbered 4, after V lost 6 bases and J lost 5 bases. CDR1 is MGHDK, CDR2 SYGVNS, per germline. CDR3 nucleotides: TGTGCCAGCAGAAGGACAGGGGCGACTGAAGCTTTCTTT. Protein: CASRRTGATEAFF.

The chain recombines TRBV10-3 with TRBJ1-5; D gene uncertain. V dropped 3 bases and J dropped 6 bases, with 15 bases sitting between them. The CDR3 is 15 amino acids. The germline V gene has CDR1 ENHRY and CDR2 SYGVKD. CDR3 protein: CAISDAKGGGQPQHF. CDR3 in DNA: TGTGCCATCAGTGACGCCAAGGGTGGAGGTCAGCCCCAGCATTTT.

The chain joins TRBV2 to TRBJ1-2; the D is unclear. With 5 bases removed from V and 5 bases from J, the gap between germline ends came to 9 bases. The germline V gene encodes CDR1 SNHLY and CDR2 FYNNEI. This CDR3 contains 12 residues. The CDR3 sequence is CASSPDFYGYTF. In DNA, the CDR3 is TGTGCCAGCAGTCCGGACTTTTATGGCTACACCTTC.

The chain combines TRBV5-1 with TRBJ2-5; 10 bases match TRBD2. V lost 4 bases, J lost 5 bases, and 8 bases stayed unmatched. This CDR3 has 15 amino acids. Germline loops: CDR1 SGHRS, CDR2 YFSETQ. In DNA, the CDR3 is TGCGCCAGCAGCCCAGGACTAGCGGCTGGGGAGACCCAGTACTTC. Its translation: CASSPGLAAGETQYF.

As concerns this clone: The junction shows a germline mismatch at one end, possibly a read error. The chain uses TRBV7-2 and TRBJ2-7; TRBD2 agrees at 9 bases. The CDR3 length is 12 residues. Germline CDR1 SGHTA, CDR2 FQGNSA. CDR3 sequence (DNA): TGTGCCAGCAGCTTAGTTGGGACTAGCCATATCTTC. Encoded protein: CASSLVGTSHIF.

V and J are TRBV9 and TRBJ1-2, with TRBD1 matching over 7 bases. Germline values: CDR1 SGDLS, CDR2 YYNGEE. The V gene end was trimmed by 0 bases and the J gene end by 3 bases; junction bases not matched to a gene: 11. CDR3 length equals 17 residues. The CDR3 loop reads CASSVGVSGRGDYGYTF. DNA of the CDR3: TGTGCCAGCAGCGTAGGCGTTTCGGGCAGGGGGGACTATGGCTACACCTTC.

The rearrangement uses TRBV6-5 and TRBJ1-3; D is undetermined. CDR1 and CDR2 from the germline V gene are MNHEY and SVGAGI. The CDR3 length is 15 residues. The V end lost 3 bases, the J end lost 0 bases, and 9 bases lay between the germline ends. The CDR3 coding sequence is TGTGCCAGCAGTTATGGTCCAGGCTCTGGAAACACCATATATTTT. It codes for CASSYGPGSGNTIYF.

This clone came up a few times. This rearrangement joins TRBV5-4 to TRBJ2-2, with D perhaps matching TRBD1 (6 bases). Germline values: CDR1 SGHNT, CDR2 YYREEE (reference sequence). The CDR3 sequence is 14 residues long. The V gene lost 5 bases and the J gene lost 3 bases, with 11 bases spanning the gap. CDR3 loop: CASSRGQDTGELFF. The CDR3 DNA reads as TGTGCCAGCAGTAGGGGACAAGACACCGGGGAGCTGTTTTTT.

This chain links TRBV5-6 with TRBJ2-6; unclear D gene. V lost 1 base to trimming and J lost 3 bases, with 11 bases between them. CDR1 SGHDT and CDR2 YYEEEE come from the germline V gene. CDR3 length: 16 residues. CDR3 loop: CASSLLVNFGANVLTF. In DNA, the CDR3 is TGTGCCAGCAGCTTGCTCGTGAACTTTGGGGCCAACGTCCTGACTTTC.

The CDR3, as DNA: TGTGCCAGCAGTCCGGACACCTACAATGAGCAGTTCTTC. It translates to CASSPDTYNEQFF. The rearrangement joins TRBV28 to TRBJ2-1; TRBD1 might be the D (5 bases). Per the germline V gene, CDR1 is MDHEN and CDR2 is SYDVKM. The ends were cut back, 5 bases at V and 2 bases at J, with 7 bases in the middle. This CDR3 region has 13 residues.

J is TRBJ2-3 and V is TRBV2, with D unresolved. This CDR3 comprises 12 residues. V was trimmed by 7 bases and J by 2 bases, leaving 7 bases between them. Germline assignment: CDR1 SNHLY and CDR2 FYNNEI. Here the CDR3 reads CASTKSTDTQYF. The CDR3 DNA is TGTGCCAGCACCAAATCCACAGATACGCAGTATTTT.

This clone has only one observation. The chain joins TRBV10-3 to TRBJ2-1, with TRBD2 matching 7 bases. This CDR3 is 14 amino acids long. With 5 bases clipped from V and 8 bases from J, the junction kept 9 bases outside the gene matches. CDR1 ENHRY and CDR2 SYGVKD come from the germline V gene. The CDR3 reads CAISSGTTIDEQFF. CDR3 sequence (DNA): TGTGCCATCAGTTCCGGGACTACAATTGATGAGCAGTTCTTC.

V gene TRBV18 combines with J gene TRBJ1-1; D remains unclear. Trimming left V 2 bases short and J 1 base short, with 8 bases between. CDR3 length equals 14 residues. Germline loops: CDR1 KGHSH, CDR2 LQKENI. CDR3 nucleotides: TGTGCCAGCTCACCAACAGATGCGAACACTGAAGCTTTCTTT. Protein product: CASSPTDANTEAFF.

The table lists this clone with a few counts. The rearrangement links TRBV6-5 to TRBJ1-6; TRBD1 matches at 8 bases. Germline V gene data show CDR1 as MNHEY and CDR2 as SVGAGI. V gave up 7 bases and J gave up 10 bases; unmatched junction bases: 3. This CDR3 spans 12 amino acids. Here the CDR3 reads CASKDRESPLHF. CDR3 DNA: TGTGCCAGCAAGGACAGGGAATCACCCCTCCACTTT.

The CDR3 nucleotides read TGTGCCAGCAGCCGAGTAGCGGGACTAGCGGGCACAGATACGCAGTATTTT. Amino acids: CASSRVAGLAGTDTQYF. The V gene is TRBV3-1 (or the pseudogene TRBV3-2), the J gene TRBJ2-3; the match to TRBD2 covers 11 bases. The V gene end was trimmed by 4 bases and the J gene end by 1 base; junction bases not matched to a gene: 7. Germline V CDR1 and CDR2: LGHDT, YNNKEL (reference sequence). This CDR3 region has 17 residues.

CDR3 loop: CSVRASSGNTIYF. CDR3 DNA: TGCAGCGTGCGGGCCAGCTCTGGAAACACCATATATTTT. V gene TRBV29-1 combines with J gene TRBJ1-3; D unclear. Germline V gene data show CDR1 as SQVTM and CDR2 as ANQGSEA. The CDR3 loop spans 13 amino acids. Trimming took off 6 bases at V and 0 bases at J, with 9 bases between the two ends. The entire variable domain, with the rest obtained from reference TRBV29-1 and TRBJ1-3, is as follows: SAVISQKPSRDICQRGTSLTIQCQVDSQVTMMFWYRQQPGQSLTLIATANQGSEATYESGFVIDKFPISRPNLTFSTLTVSNMSPEDSSIYLCSVRASSGNTIYFGEGSWLTVV.